This T cell receptor beta chain was captured in a study of blood T cells in healthy people across ages. Study summary: Researchers report that template switching captured about one barcoded beta molecule per two T cells.

With V trimmed by 0 bases and J by 2 bases, 8 bases remained unmatched. The CDR3 totals 18 residues. Germline V gives CDR1 MNHEY, CDR2 SVGAGI. Collection of ten milliliters of peripheral blood was performed for each donor. PBMCs, at least 7 million per sample, were isolated. With a J-beta primer mix and a sample-barcoded 5' primer, a second PCR ran roughly 6 to 12 cycles. All samples yielded 3 million or more CDR3-containing paired-end reads. TCRdb itself ran the 5' RACE reads through MiXCR, one entry per CDR3 protein. The profile shows about 1,400,000 distinct CDR3 sequences, roughly 40% of them singletons.

The chain combines TRBV6-5 with TRBJ2-3, with TRBD2 matching 10 bases. The sequencing input was blood. The origin of this receptor is a woman under 30 in good health. CDR3 residues: CASSYSLSLAGTTDTQYF. CDR3 in DNA: TGTGCCAGCAGTTACTCCTTATCACTAGCGGGGACCACAGATACGCAGTATTTT.